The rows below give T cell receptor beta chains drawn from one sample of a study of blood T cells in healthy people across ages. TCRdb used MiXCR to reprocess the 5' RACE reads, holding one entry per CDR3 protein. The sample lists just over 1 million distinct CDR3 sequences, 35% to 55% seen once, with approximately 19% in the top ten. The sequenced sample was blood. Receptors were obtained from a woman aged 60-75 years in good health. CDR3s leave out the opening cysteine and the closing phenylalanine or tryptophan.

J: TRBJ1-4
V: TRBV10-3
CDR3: AISPQGSTNEKLF

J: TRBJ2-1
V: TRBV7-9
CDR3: TSSHELGYNEQF

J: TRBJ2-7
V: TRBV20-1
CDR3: SASLRLAGEGSSYEQY

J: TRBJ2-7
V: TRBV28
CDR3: ASRSTYVQY

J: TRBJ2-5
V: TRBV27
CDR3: ASSTNRGYGGETQY

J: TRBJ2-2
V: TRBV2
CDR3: ASKKETGITGELF

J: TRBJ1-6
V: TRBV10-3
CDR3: AISESGAHPNSPLH

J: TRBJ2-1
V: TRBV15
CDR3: ATSRDGPLAGSYNEQF

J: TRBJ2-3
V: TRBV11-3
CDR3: ASSHQGSEDTRY

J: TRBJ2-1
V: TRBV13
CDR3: ASSLWGRSGNEQF

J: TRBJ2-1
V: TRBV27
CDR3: ASSPGLVPLSEQF

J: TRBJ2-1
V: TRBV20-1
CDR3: SAREPSGFGSEQF

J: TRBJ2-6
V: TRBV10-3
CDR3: ATGDILSSGANVLT

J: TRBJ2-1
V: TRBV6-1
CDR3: ASSGLHHGGGPNEQF

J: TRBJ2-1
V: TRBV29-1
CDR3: SVGARGQF

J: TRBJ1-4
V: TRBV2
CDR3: AGSDGIGTATNEKLF

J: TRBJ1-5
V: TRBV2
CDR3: ASTGSYSNQPQH

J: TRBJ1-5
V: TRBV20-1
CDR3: SASLTRRGSGNQPQH

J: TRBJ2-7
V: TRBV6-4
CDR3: ASTPGQGSSYEQY

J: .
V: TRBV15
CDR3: ATSREYYEQY

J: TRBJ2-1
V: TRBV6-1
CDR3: ASVIGASGRINAYNEQF

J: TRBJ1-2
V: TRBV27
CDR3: ASSLSGGQHYGYT

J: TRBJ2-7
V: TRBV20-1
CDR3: SASLAPYEQY

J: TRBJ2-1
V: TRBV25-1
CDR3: ASSDGLAAWQF

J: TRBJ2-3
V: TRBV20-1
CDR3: SALAGDEDTQY

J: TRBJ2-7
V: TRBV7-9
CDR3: ASSSRSDSYEQY

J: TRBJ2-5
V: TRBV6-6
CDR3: ASSQQGVETQY

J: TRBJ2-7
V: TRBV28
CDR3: ASSLSGLGTEQY

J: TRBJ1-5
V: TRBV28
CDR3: ASNAPGDGSH

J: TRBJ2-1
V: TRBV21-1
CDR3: ASRPGLAGEGVEF

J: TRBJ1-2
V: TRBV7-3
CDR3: ASSPSGAFVGGYT

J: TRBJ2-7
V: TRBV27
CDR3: VSSLYPGQGTYEQY

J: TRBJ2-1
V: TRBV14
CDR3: ASSPVAGGPHEQF

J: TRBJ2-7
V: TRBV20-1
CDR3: SARDPLVYNEQY

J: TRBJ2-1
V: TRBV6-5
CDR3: ASKRGSYNEQF

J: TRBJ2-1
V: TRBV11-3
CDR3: ASSLTPNRGEQF